This T cell receptor (beta chain) originates from a study of T cells in women clearing cervical HPV infection. Study background: Cases were women with histologically confirmed HPV16-related CIN3 or worse, including a couple of invasive cancers. Controls gave blood once infection was undetectable; cases at lesion identification.

Whole-study findings and limits: CIN3+ cases had significantly higher TCR richness than controls; evenness did not differ.

A note on this clone: The antigen is not known. The sequence runs out 3 residues before the end of the CDR3; the remainder is reconstructed from the germline J gene.

Germline CDR1 reads SQVTM; CDR2 reads ANQGSEA. This CDR3 comprises 10 residues. The method was immunoSEQ multiplex PCR; TCRdb's version includes in-frame clones alone and lacks a portion of them. Recorded here are about 30,000 clones; the top ten clones represent around 6.6%. The sequenced sample consisted of blood buffy coat. This TCR was sampled from a woman aged 18-69 years with a cervical HPV16 infection that either progressed to CIN3+ or cleared (not recorded which). The rearrangement uses TRBV29-1 and TRBJ1-2; no reliable D call. The sequenced part of the CDR3 DNA is TGCAGCGTTTTAGACAATAAC. It is translated as CSVLDNN. The complete CDR3 protein is CSVLDNNYTF.